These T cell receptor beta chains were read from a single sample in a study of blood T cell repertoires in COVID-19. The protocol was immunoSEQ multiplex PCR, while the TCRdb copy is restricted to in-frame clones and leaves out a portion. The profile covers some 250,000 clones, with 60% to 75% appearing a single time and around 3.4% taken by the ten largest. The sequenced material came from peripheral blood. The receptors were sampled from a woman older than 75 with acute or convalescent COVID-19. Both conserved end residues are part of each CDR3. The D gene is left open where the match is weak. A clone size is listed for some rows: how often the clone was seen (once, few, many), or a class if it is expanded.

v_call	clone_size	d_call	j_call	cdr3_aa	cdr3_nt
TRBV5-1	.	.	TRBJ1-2	CASSLGRQLNYGYTF	TGCGCCAGCAGCTTGGGTCGACAGCTTAACTATGGCTACACCTTC
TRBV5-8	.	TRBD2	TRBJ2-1	CASSLDGGGASPYNEQFF	TGTGCCAGCAGCTTGGATGGCGGGGGGGCTTCCCCCTACAATGAGCAGTTCTTC
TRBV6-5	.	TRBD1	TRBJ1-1	CASSTRGRDTEAFF	TGTGCCAGCAGTACCAGGGGGCGGGACACTGAAGCTTTCTTT
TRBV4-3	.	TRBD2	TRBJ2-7	CASSQALAGGFEQYF	TGCGCCAGCAGCCAAGCTCTAGCGGGGGGTTTCGAGCAGTACTTC
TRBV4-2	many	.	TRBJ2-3	CASSQAGSSAVEDTQYF	TGTGCCAGCAGCCAAGCGGGGAGTTCGGCCGTCGAGGATACGCAGTATTTT
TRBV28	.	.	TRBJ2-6	CASSSGGTSGANVLTF	TGTGCCAGCAGTTCAGGTGGAACATCTGGGGCCAACGTCCTGACTTTC
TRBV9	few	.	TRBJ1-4	CASSVAGGNGGEKLFF	TGTGCCAGCAGCGTAGCTGGTGGAAACGGGGGTGAAAAACTGTTTTTT
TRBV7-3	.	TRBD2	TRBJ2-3	CASSFRGGAGTDTQYF	TGTGCCAGCAGCTTTCGCGGGGGGGCCGGAACAGATACGCAGTATTTT
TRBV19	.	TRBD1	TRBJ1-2	CASSIAGQAALYGYTF	TGTGCCAGTAGTATCGCCGGACAGGCCGCCTTATATGGCTACACCTTC
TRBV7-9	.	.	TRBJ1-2	CASTETGNYGYTF	TGTGCCAGCACCGAAACAGGGAACTATGGCTACACCTTC
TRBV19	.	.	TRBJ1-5	CASSTHPYSNQPQHF	TGTGCCAGTAGTACACATCCGTATAGCAATCAGCCCCAGCATTTT
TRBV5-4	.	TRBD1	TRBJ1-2	CASSSGQGNNYGYTF	TGTGCCAGCAGCTCGGGACAGGGGAATAACTATGGCTACACCTTC
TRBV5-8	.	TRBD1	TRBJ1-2	CASRRTGGTF	TGTGCCAGCAGACGGACAGGGGGCACCTTC
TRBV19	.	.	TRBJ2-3	CASSRQLTDTQYF	TGTGCCAGTAGTCGACAGCTCACAGATACGCAGTATTTT
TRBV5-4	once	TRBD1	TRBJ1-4	CASGTVNEKLFF	TGTGCCAGCGGGACAGTGAATGAAAAACTGTTTTTT
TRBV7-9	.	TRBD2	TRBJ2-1	CASSLDPSSGRLQFF	TGTGCCAGCAGCTTAGATCCGAGTAGCGGGAGGTTGCAGTTCTTC
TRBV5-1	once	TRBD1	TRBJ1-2	CATASGTDYGYTF	TGCGCCACCGCGAGTGGGACAGACTATGGCTACACCTTC